Presented here are 27 T cell receptor beta chains from one specimen sequenced in a study of T cells in Graves' hyperthyroidism and ophthalmopathy. The CDR3 regions of TCR beta were amplified from RNA transcripts. A set of HTBI primers served as the primers for a first-round RT-PCR of the TCR CDR3. Via MiXCR, TCRdb re-called the multiplex PCR reads, giving one row per CDR3 protein. Of 500,000 to 600,000 distinct CDR3 sequences detected, 16% appear once; the ten largest clones hold roughly 18%. The sample consisted of blood. Every receptor here comes from a woman aged 18-30 years with Graves' hyperthyroidism.

This clonotype has ten or more counts. V usage is TRBV5-1 and J usage is TRBJ2-1, with 7 positions matching TRBD1. The CDR3 runs 14 residues. CDR1 and CDR2 (germline): SGHRS, YFSETQ. Trimming removed 4 bases from V and 6 bases from J; junction bases left unmatched: 7. The CDR3 region is CASSRFGDSNEQFF. CDR3 in DNA: TGCGCCAGCAGCAGGTTTGGGGACAGCAATGAGCAGTTCTTC.

This clonotype was seen many times. The chain couples TRBV20-1 to TRBJ2-3, with D perhaps TRBD2 (5 bases). Germline CDR1 reads DFQATT; CDR2 reads SNEGSKA (reference sequence). V lost 4 bases and J lost 0, with 11 bases in between. CDR3 length: 14 amino acids. The CDR3 is CSAISRGSTDTQYF. In DNA, the CDR3 is TGCAGTGCTATTTCGCGCGGGAGCACAGATACGCAGTATTTT.

This clonotype has more than one count but fewer than ten. The CDR3 DNA is TGTGCCAGCAGTGAAACCCCAGGGGCCACAAACTACGAGCAGTACTTC. Its protein product is CASSETPGATNYEQYF. J is TRBJ2-7 and V is TRBV2; possibly TRBD1 for D (6 bases). This CDR3 is built from 16 residues. Trimming took off 2 bases at V and 3 bases at J, with 17 bases between the two ends. The germline V gene has CDR1 SNHLY and CDR2 FYNNEI.

This clonotype was seen repeatedly, ten times or more. The chain recombines TRBV3-1 with TRBJ2-1, with unresolved D. Deletions cut 1 base from V and 0 bases from J, with 10 bases between. Germline assignment: CDR1 LGHDT and CDR2 YNNKEL (reference sequence). CDR3 length: 16 residues. CDR3 amino acids: CASSQVPTSSYNEQFF. The CDR3 DNA is TGTGCCAGCAGCCAAGTACCGACGAGCTCCTACAATGAGCAGTTCTTC.

In its sample, this clonotype was seen many times. This chain uses TRBV5-1 with TRBJ2-7, with TRBD1 as a possible D gene (5 bases). V was clipped by 1 base and J by 1 base, with 9 bases between them. Germline CDR1 is SGHRS and CDR2 is YFSETQ. This CDR3 region has 14 residues. The CDR3 reads CASSLSQGSYEQYF. DNA of the CDR3: TGCGCCAGCAGCTTGTCGCAGGGATCCTACGAGCAGTACTTC.

V usage is TRBV20-1 and J usage is TRBJ1-2; D is perhaps TRBD1 (5 bases). The CDR3 runs to 12 residues. Trimming left V 3 bases short and J 4 bases short, with 9 bases between. CDR1 and CDR2 (germline): DFQATT, SNEGSKA (reference sequence). The CDR3 region is CSASDGAYGYTF. CDR3 DNA sequence: TGCAGTGCTAGTGATGGGGCCTATGGCTACACCTTC.

This chain connects TRBV6-6 to TRBJ1-5, with D possibly TRBD1 on 5 matching bases. Per germline, CDR1 MNHNY and CDR2 SVGAGI (reference sequence). The CDR3 is 16 residues long. Trimming pared 2 bases from V and 3 bases from J, leaving 14 bases between. The CDR3 here is CASSYNLAGHNQPQHF. CDR3 nucleotide sequence: TGTGCCAGCAGTTACAACTTGGCAGGGCACAATCAGCCCCAGCATTTT.

This clonotype has just a few counts. The V and J genes are TRBV9 and TRBJ2-3, with TRBD2 matching 10 bases. Germline-derived CDR1 and CDR2 are SGDLS and YYNGEE. The ends lost 4 bases at V and 6 bases at J; junction bases unmatched: 23. The CDR3 contains 20 residues. The CDR3 spells CASSPLGLAGDPPGSDTQYF. The CDR3 coding sequence is TGTGCCAGCAGCCCCCTGGGGCTAGCGGGGGACCCTCCCGGGAGCGATACGCAGTATTTT.

Only a few counts were recorded for this clonotype. This chain joins TRBV12-5 and TRBJ2-1; tentative D call: TRBD1 (5 bases). The germline V gene encodes CDR1 LGHNT and CDR2 FRNRAP. The CDR3 length is 11 residues. V shed 6 bases and J shed 9 bases, with 9 bases lying between them. CDR3: CASGHDSEQFF. The CDR3, as DNA: TGTGCTAGTGGCCACGACAGTGAGCAGTTCTTC.

This clonotype appeared many times. V and J are TRBV10-1 and TRBJ1-1, with D possibly TRBD1 on 5 matching bases. This CDR3 contains 13 residues. Germline V CDR1 and CDR2: WNHNN, SYGVQD (reference sequence). Trimming left V 5 bases short and J 7 bases short, with 14 bases between. The CDR3 sequence: CASSRGGPNEAFF. The CDR3 DNA is TGCGCCAGCAGTCGCGGGGGACCCAATGAAGCTTTCTTT.

The chain uses TRBV27 and TRBJ2-5; 11 nucleotides line up with TRBD1. Germline loops: CDR1 MNHEY, CDR2 SMNVEV (reference sequence). With V trimmed by 5 bases and J by 5 bases, 10 bases remained unmatched. The CDR3 consists of 16 residues. The chain's CDR3 is CASSPRTGGIGETQYF. The CDR3 DNA sequence: TGTGCCAGCAGTCCTCGGACAGGGGGCATCGGGGAGACCCAGTACTTC.

This clonotype was detected ten times or more. This chain uses TRBV27 with TRBJ2-1; 7 nucleotides agree with TRBD2. The CDR3 runs to 17 residues. Germline V CDR1 and CDR2: MNHEY, SMNVEV (reference sequence). V was pared by 1 base and J by 0 bases, with 6 bases of the junction left unmatched. CDR3 amino acids: CASSLFAGGSSYNEQFF. In nucleotides, the CDR3 is TGTGCCAGCAGTTTATTTGCCGGCGGGAGCTCCTACAATGAGCAGTTCTTC.

This clonotype was recorded at least ten times. V gene TRBV7-6 combines with J gene TRBJ2-5; D unresolved. With 2 bases removed from V and 1 base from J, the gap between germline ends came to 11 bases. The CDR3 runs to 15 residues. Germline assignment: CDR1 SGHVS and CDR2 FNYEAQ. DNA for the CDR3: TGTGCCAGCAGCTTATCATACGGGTTCCAAGAGACCCAGTACTTC. This codes for CASSLSYGFQETQYF.

This sequence joins TRBV7-2 and TRBJ2-7; 8 positions agree with TRBD1. The V segment lost 5 bases and the J segment 6 bases; nucleotides outside the gene matches: 6. Germline V gene lookup returns CDR1 SGHTA and CDR2 FQGNSA. The CDR3 is 13 residues long. CDR3 residues: CASSLQGVGEQYF. The CDR3 region has the DNA TGTGCCAGCAGCCTACAGGGGGTTGGCGAGCAGTACTTC.

This chain joins TRBV4-2 and TRBJ2-3; no clear D gene. The CDR3 is made up of 13 amino acids. Looked up from germline, CDR1 is LGHNA and CDR2 is YNFKEQ. The ends were cut back, 2 bases at V and 6 bases at J, with 9 bases in the middle. The CDR3 DNA follows: TGTGCCAGCAGCCAATCTATGTCGGATACGCAGTATTTT. Translated, it gives CASSQSMSDTQYF.

This clonotype was detected ten times or more. The V gene is TRBV15, the J gene TRBJ2-1, with D unresolved. Germline-derived CDR1 and CDR2 are LNHNV and YYDKDF (reference sequence). The CDR3 spans 13 residues. With 0 bases removed from V and 10 bases from J, the gap between germline ends came to 10 bases. The CDR3 DNA sequence: TGTGCCACCAGCAGAGATCGGTATACCGAGCAGTTCTTC. As protein: CATSRDRYTEQFF. Based on the CDR3 plus reference TRBV15 and TRBJ2-1, the full variable domain is DAMVIQNPRYQVTQFGKPVTLSCSQTLNHNVMYWYQQKSSQAPKLLFHYYDKDFNNEADTPDNFQSRRPNTSFCFLDIRSPGLGDTAMYLCATSRDRYTEQFFGPGTRLTVL.

This clonotype came up many times. The chain uses TRBV7-8 and TRBJ1-1; D call uncertain. Per the germline V gene, CDR1 is SGHVS and CDR2 is FQNEAQ. This CDR3 contains 13 residues. Between the trimmed V and J ends, which lost 3 bases and 7 bases, there was a span of 12 bases. Written as DNA, the CDR3 is TGTGCCAGCAGCTTTCTGGGATTCAATGAAGCTTTCTTT. Translation gives CASSFLGFNEAFF.

This clonotype was picked up a small number of times. This sequence joins TRBV10-3 and TRBJ2-1; a possible D gene is TRBD1 (6 bases). The CDR3 spans 13 residues. V was cut by 2 bases and J by 9 bases, with 11 bases left in between. Per germline, CDR1 ENHRY and CDR2 SYGVKD. The CDR3 DNA follows: TGTGCCATCAGTGAGGAGGGGGTCTTTGAGCAGTTCTTC. Protein product: CAISEEGVFEQFF.

The rearrangement links TRBV20-1 to TRBJ1-5; D may be TRBD1 (6 bases). CDR3 length: 14 residues. Germline CDR1 is DFQATT and CDR2 is SNEGSKA (reference sequence). V dropped 0 bases and J dropped 6 bases, with 12 bases sitting between them. The CDR3 loop reads CSARDSGVGQPQHF. The CDR3 DNA is TGCAGTGCTAGAGATTCAGGGGTCGGTCAGCCCCAGCATTTT.

This clonotype appeared many times. The rearrangement uses TRBV12-3 or TRBV12-4 and TRBJ2-5; D is tentatively TRBD1 or TRBD2 (5 bases each). The CDR3 sequence is 16 residues long. V was shortened by 5 bases and J by 5 bases, with 21 bases between the two germline ends. CDR3 bases: TGTGCCAGCAGTCCCGAGACGTATCGGGGCGGGGAGACCCAGTACTTC. Protein product: CASSPETYRGGETQYF.

DNA for the CDR3: TGTGCCAGTAGTATTACTTTAGGGAGGACCGGGGAGCTGTTTTTT. Its translation: CASSITLGRTGELFF. The J gene is TRBJ2-2, the V gene TRBV19; tentative D call: TRBD2 (6 bases). Germline lookup yields CDR1 LNHDA and CDR2 SQIVND (reference sequence). The CDR3 contains 15 residues. V shed 3 bases and J shed 5 bases, with 13 bases lying between them.

This rearrangement joins TRBV24-1 to TRBJ1-1; D perhaps matches TRBD1 (5 bases). Germline CDR1 reads KGHDR; CDR2 reads SFDVKD. The V gene lost 4 bases and the J gene lost 10 bases, with 9 bases spanning the gap. This CDR3 contains 11 residues. CDR3 in DNA: TGTGCCACCAGTGAGGCGGGGCGAGCTTTCTTT. Its translation is CATSEAGRAFF.

This clonotype was counted a few times. This chain uses TRBV14 with TRBJ2-1; D remains ambiguous. Trimming removed 5 bases from V and 11 bases from J, with 13 bases in between. The CDR3 covers 12 residues. Germline CDR1 reads SGHDN; CDR2 reads FVKESK. The CDR3 is CASSMPGRQQFF. CDR3 nucleotides: TGTGCCAGCAGCATGCCGGGTAGGCAGCAGTTCTTC.

The chain recombines TRBV6-1 with TRBJ1-6, with D perhaps TRBD1 (6 bases). In germline, CDR1 is MNHNS, CDR2 SASEGT. The length of the CDR3 is 15 residues. Trimming removed 6 bases at V and 8 bases at J, with 17 bases between. DNA for the CDR3: TGTGCCAGCAGGAGTAATACAGGGCTGGATTCACCCCTCCACTTT. Its translation is CASRSNTGLDSPLHF.

The V call is TRBV19, the J call TRBJ2-6; 9 bases are shared with TRBD1. Trimming cost V 6 bases and J 4 bases; bases outside gene matches: 4. This CDR3 comprises 15 residues. Germline CDR1 is LNHDA and CDR2 is SQIVND (reference sequence). The CDR3 is CASRGQGSGANVLTF. The CDR3 DNA reads TGTGCCAGTAGGGGACAGGGCTCAGGGGCCAACGTCCTGACTTTC.

Many counts were recorded for this clonotype. At one end, the junction sequence differs from germline, possibly due to a read error. The chain links TRBV11-2 to TRBJ2-3, with 10 bases fitting TRBD1. CDR1 and CDR2 (germline): SGHAT, FQNNGV. The CDR3 is 16 amino acids. The CDR3 region has the DNA TGTGCCAGCAGCTCCCGGGACAGGGGTTCGACAGATACGCAGTACTTT. Translating gives CASSSRDRGSTDTQYF.

In this sample, this clonotype turned up many times. The V and J genes are TRBV7-9 and TRBJ2-7; 12 positions match TRBD1. Germline V gene lookup returns CDR1 SEHNR and CDR2 FQNEAQ (reference sequence). The CDR3 sequence is 15 residues long. The V gene end was trimmed by 4 bases and the J gene end by 4 bases; junction bases not matched to a gene: 5. CDR3 DNA: TGTGCCAGCAGCTCGGGACAGGGGGCTCTATACGAGCAGTACTTC. Amino acids: CASSSGQGALYEQYF.